This entry lists 22 T cell receptor beta chains sequenced from one sample in a study of cytomegalovirus exposure and HLA in healthy donors (dated by TCRdb to about 2017). To prepare the library, the immunoSEQ multiplex PCR assay was applied. The clones in this table, taken by TCRdb from immuneACCESS, are in-frame only. Not every clone is retained; where verified, under half of the shortfall comes from an unresolved V gene, and the cause of the rest is unknown. The sample table shows about 82,000 clones, and around 94% are seen once. The biggest ten clones account for approximately 0.69% of the sample. The sample taken for sequencing was PBMCs. The receptors were sampled from a man between 18 and 29 years old in good health and CMV-seronegative.

This clone has just one count. A junction boundary mismatches the germline segment, possibly from a read error. The J gene is TRBJ1-4, the V gene TRBV5-6, with 7 bases fitting TRBD1. CDR1 is SGHDT and CDR2 is YYEEEE in the germline V gene. There are 14 residues in the CDR3. CDR3 DNA sequence: TGTGCCAGCAGCTTGTGGGGCGGGACAGACCAGATTATTTTT. It specifies CASSLWGGTDQIIF.

This clone has just one count. The chain combines TRBV9 with TRBJ2-3; TRBD2 agrees at 10 bases. The CDR3 consists of 16 residues. Per the germline V gene, CDR1 is SGDLS and CDR2 is YYNGEE. The V gene end was trimmed by 4 bases and the J gene end by 3 bases; junction bases not matched to a gene: 8. The CDR3 region is CASSPSGGAWTDTQYF. As DNA, the CDR3 is TGTGCCAGCAGCCCAAGCGGGGGGGCGTGGACAGATACGCAGTATTTT.

The chain couples TRBV6-5 to TRBJ1-1, with TRBD1 matching over 9 bases. The CDR3 has 15 residues. Germline CDR1 and CDR2: MNHEY and SVGAGI. V lost 7 bases to trimming and J lost 0 bases; unmatched junction nucleotides: 6. CDR3 nucleotides: TGTGCCAGCAACCCGGGACAGGGAATGAACACTGAAGCTTTCTTT. It is translated as CASNPGQGMNTEAFF.

The gene calls are TRBV30 and TRBJ1-2, with D unclear. Germline V gives CDR1 GTSNPN, CDR2 SVGIG (reference sequence). CDR3 size: 12 residues. Trimming took 3 bases from V and 5 from J, leaving 10 bases between them. DNA of the CDR3: TGTGCCTGGAGAGGCAGGTTATATGGCTACACCTTC. Translation: CAWRGRLYGYTF.

The gene calls are TRBV6-6 and TRBJ2-7, with 7 nucleotides matching TRBD2. The trim removed 0 bases at V and 0 bases at J, leaving 2 bases unmatched. CDR1 MNHNY and CDR2 SVGAGI come from the germline V gene (reference sequence). This CDR3 has 15 residues. The CDR3 sequence is CASSYSASGSYEQYF. DNA for the CDR3: TGTGCCAGCAGTTACTCGGCTAGCGGCTCCTACGAGCAGTACTTC.

The V and J genes are TRBV28 and TRBJ1-5, with 7 bases aligning to TRBD1. V lost 2 bases and J lost 7; bases outside the gene matches: 8. CDR1 and CDR2 (germline): MDHEN, SYDVKM. This CDR3 comprises 15 residues. CDR3 in amino acids: CASSLRKTGRQPQHF. The DNA of the CDR3 is TGTGCCAGCAGTTTACGAAAGACAGGGCGGCAGCCCCAGCATTTT.

This chain connects TRBV9 to TRBJ2-1, with a weak D call TRBD1 (6 bases). Germline CDR1 SGDLS, CDR2 YYNGEE. This CDR3 region has 18 residues. The germline V and J ends were trimmed by 1 base and 0 bases, with 17 bases remaining between them. This CDR3 is CASSVPPGALSSYNEQFF. CDR3 nucleotide sequence: TGTGCCAGCAGCGTACCCCCAGGGGCCTTAAGCTCCTACAATGAGCAGTTCTTC.

This sequence joins TRBV6-1 and TRBJ2-5; maybe TRBD1 (6 bases). CDR1 is MNHNS and CDR2 is SASEGT in the germline V gene. The CDR3 contains 15 residues. The ends were cut back, 6 bases at V and 7 bases at J, with 21 bases in the middle. CDR3 in DNA: TGTGCCAGCAGCTTAACAGGGACGGCTCCAGGGACCCAGTACTTC. Its translation is CASSLTGTAPGTQYF.

The rearrangement links TRBV6-5 to TRBJ2-7; 8 positions match TRBD1. CDR3 length equals 14 residues. The V gene end was trimmed by 6 bases and the J gene end by 5 bases; junction bases not matched to a gene: 9. Germline V gene data show CDR1 as MNHEY and CDR2 as SVGAGI. The CDR3: CASSYRDRPHEQYF. CDR3 coding DNA: TGTGCCAGCAGCTACCGGGACAGGCCTCACGAGCAGTACTTC.

The chain is built from TRBV7-8 and TRBJ2-1, with a possible D match to TRBD1 (6 bases). This CDR3 contains 15 residues. The germline gives CDR1 SGHVS, CDR2 FQNEAQ. The V end lost 1 base, the J end lost 7 bases, and 14 bases lay between the germline ends. The CDR3 reads CASSLGGRGGNEQFF. The CDR3 region has the DNA TGTGCCAGCAGCTTAGGTGGCAGGGGCGGGAATGAGCAGTTCTTC. Complete variable domain (other parts from reference TRBV7-8 and TRBJ2-1): GAGVSQSPRYKVAKRGQDVALRCDPISGHVSLFWYQQALGQGPEFLTYFQNEAQLDKSGLPSDRFFAERPEGSVSTLKIQRTQQEDSAVYLCASSLGGRGGNEQFFGPGTRLTVL.

This clone appeared a single time. The genes are TRBV5-1 and TRBJ1-2; 7 bases are a match to TRBD1. V was clipped by 0 bases and J by 8 bases; unmatched bases: 7. This CDR3 comprises 14 residues. Germline CDR1 SGHRS, CDR2 YFSETQ. The CDR3 region has the DNA TGCGCCAGCAGCTTGGCCGAGGGGGCGTGGGGCTACACCTTC. Residues: CASSLAEGAWGYTF.

The chain is built from TRBV5-8 and TRBJ1-4; 9 bases fit TRBD1. The CDR3 consists of 13 residues. V lost 5 bases and J lost 8; bases outside the gene matches: 4. The V gene's germline CDR1 is SGHTS and CDR2 YDEGEE. The CDR3 sequence: CASRDRGGEKLFF. In nucleotides, the CDR3 is TGTGCCAGCAGGGACAGGGGAGGGGAAAAACTGTTTTTT.

DNA for the CDR3: TGTGCCATCAGGGACTCGAGCACAGATACGCAGTATTTT. It yields the protein CAIRDSSTDTQYF. This chain joins TRBV10-3 and TRBJ2-3; D might be TRBD2 (5 bases). The V end was cut by 6 bases, the J end by 0 bases, with 7 bases between. CDR1 and CDR2 from the germline V gene are ENHRY and SYGVKD. This CDR3 region has 13 residues.

CDR3 bases: TGTGCCAGCAGCCAGACAGGGGGCGAGCAGTTCTTC. As protein: CASSQTGGEQFF. The rearrangement links TRBV4-2 to TRBJ2-1; 10 bases are shared with TRBD1. CDR3 length: 12 amino acids. V dropped 3 bases and J dropped 10; count of bases not matched to a gene: 0. From germline, CDR1 is LGHNA and CDR2 YNFKEQ.

The chain is built from TRBV18 and TRBJ2-7; 8 bases are a match to TRBD1. Germline CDR1 KGHSH, CDR2 LQKENI. Germline trimming cut 3 bases from V and 5 bases from J; bases unmatched to any gene: 9. This CDR3 region has 15 residues. The CDR3 DNA reads TGTGCCAGCTCACCTGGACAGGGTCAAGTCCACGAGCAGTACTTC. Protein: CASSPGQGQVHEQYF.

The gene calls are TRBV30 and TRBJ1-2, with 7 bases aligning to TRBD1. In germline, CDR1 is GTSNPN, CDR2 SVGIG (reference sequence). This CDR3 has 15 amino acids. Losses at the gene ends were 4 bases for V and 8 bases for J; bases not matched to a gene: 16. The CDR3 spells CAWTLEGWTGSGYTF. The CDR3 DNA sequence: TGTGCCTGGACCCTCGAGGGGTGGACAGGCAGCGGCTACACCTTC.

This clone has just one count. The CDR3 region has the DNA TGCGCCAGCAGCTTGGCCGGACAGGGCTGGAGCTATGGCTACACCTTC. It yields the protein CASSLAGQGWSYGYTF. This chain connects TRBV5-1 to TRBJ1-2; 8 bases agree with TRBD1. The CDR3 runs to 16 residues. The germline gives CDR1 SGHRS, CDR2 YFSETQ. After removal of 0 bases from V and 4 bases from J, the junction contained 8 bases not matched to a gene.

This rearrangement joins TRBV7-2 to TRBJ1-1; D is possibly TRBD1 (6 bases). Per the germline V gene, CDR1 is SGHTA and CDR2 is FQGNSA. This CDR3 spans 13 amino acids. The V and J ends lost 8 bases and 1 base respectively, with 11 bases between them. The chain's CDR3 is CASQTQGNTEAFF. DNA for the CDR3: TGTGCCAGCCAGACACAGGGGAACACTGAAGCTTTCTTT.

The rearrangement uses TRBV18 and TRBJ2-3; tentatively, D is TRBD1 (6 bases). The V gene's germline CDR1 is KGHSH and CDR2 LQKENI. The CDR3 spans 18 residues. V was clipped by 0 bases and J by 0 bases, with 16 bases between them. In DNA form, the CDR3 reads TGTGCCAGCTCACCACCCCACTGGACAGCTATTAGCACAGATACGCAGTATTTT. Amino acid sequence: CASSPPHWTAISTDTQYF.

The genes are TRBV2 and TRBJ2-5, with TRBD1 identical over 10 bases. The germline V gene encodes CDR1 SNHLY and CDR2 FYNNEI. CDR3 length: 15 residues. Germline trimming cut 6 bases from V and 5 bases from J; bases unmatched to any gene: 9. The CDR3 region has the DNA TGTGCCAGCAGGGACCGGGACAGGGGAAGGGAGACCCAGTACTTC. Encoded protein: CASRDRDRGRETQYF.

This chain links TRBV28 with TRBJ2-7; D might be TRBD1 (6 bases). Looked up from germline, CDR1 is MDHEN and CDR2 is SYDVKM. V was cut by 4 bases and J by 6 bases, with 16 bases left in between. The CDR3 extends over 14 amino acids. Here the CDR3 DNA reads TGTGCCAGCAGTTCCTCTACCCTCAGGGGCGAGCAGTACTTC. It encodes CASSSSTLRGEQYF.

V usage is TRBV4-3 and J usage is TRBJ1-5, with D tentatively TRBD1 (6 bases). Germline V gene sequence: CDR1 LGHNA, CDR2 YSLEER. The CDR3 is 15 residues long. V shed 0 bases and J shed 7 bases, with 13 bases lying between them. DNA of the CDR3: TGCGCCAGCAGCCAAGATGGGGGAAGGGGGCAGCCCCAGCATTTT. This gives the protein CASSQDGGRGQPQHF.